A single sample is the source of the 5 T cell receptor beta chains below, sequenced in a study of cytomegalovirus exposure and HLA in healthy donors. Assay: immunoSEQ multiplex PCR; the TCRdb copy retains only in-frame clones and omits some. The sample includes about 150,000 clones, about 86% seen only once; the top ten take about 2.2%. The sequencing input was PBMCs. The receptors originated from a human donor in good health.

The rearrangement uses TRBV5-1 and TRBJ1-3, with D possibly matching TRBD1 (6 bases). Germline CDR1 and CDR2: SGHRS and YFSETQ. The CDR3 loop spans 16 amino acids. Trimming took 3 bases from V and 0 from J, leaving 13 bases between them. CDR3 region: CASSYDRPSSGNTIYF. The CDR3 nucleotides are TGCGCCAGCAGCTACGACAGGCCAAGCTCTGGAAACACCATATATTTT.

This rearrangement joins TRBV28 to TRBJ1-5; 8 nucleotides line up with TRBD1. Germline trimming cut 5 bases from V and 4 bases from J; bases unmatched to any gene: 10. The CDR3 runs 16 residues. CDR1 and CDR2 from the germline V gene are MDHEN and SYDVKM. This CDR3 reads CASSLNRGLKNQPQHF. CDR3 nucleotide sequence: TGTGCCAGCAGTCTCAACAGGGGGTTGAAGAATCAGCCCCAGCATTTT. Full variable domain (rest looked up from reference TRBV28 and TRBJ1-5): DVKVTQSSRYLVKRTGEKVFLECVQDMDHENMFWYRQDPGLGLRLIYFSYDVKMKEKGDIPEGYSVSREKKERFSLILESASTNQTSMYLCASSLNRGLKNQPQHFGDGTRLSIL.

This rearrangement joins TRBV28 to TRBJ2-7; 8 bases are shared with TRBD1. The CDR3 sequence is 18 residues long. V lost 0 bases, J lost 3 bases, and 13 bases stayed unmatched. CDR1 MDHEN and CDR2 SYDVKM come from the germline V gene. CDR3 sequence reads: CASSLCKGSDRACYEQYF. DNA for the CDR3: TGTGCCAGCAGTTTATGCAAGGGGTCGGACAGGGCCTGCTACGAGCAGTACTTC.

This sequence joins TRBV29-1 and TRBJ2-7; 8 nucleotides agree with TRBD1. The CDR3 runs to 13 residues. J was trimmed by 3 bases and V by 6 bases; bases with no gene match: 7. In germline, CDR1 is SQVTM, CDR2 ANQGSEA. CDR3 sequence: CSVWTGSGYEQYF. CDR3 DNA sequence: TGCAGCGTCTGGACAGGGTCAGGCTACGAGCAGTACTTC.

The DNA for the CDR3 is TGTGCCAGCAGCCAAGGTGGTAGCGGGGGACTTAGCACAGATACGCAGTATTTT. Translating gives CASSQGGSGGLSTDTQYF. The V gene is TRBV14, the J gene TRBJ2-3, with TRBD2 matching 9 bases. Germline V gene data show CDR1 as SGHDN and CDR2 as FVKESK. The CDR3 has 18 amino acids. V shed 1 base, J shed 0 bases, and the junction held 8 bases outside the gene matches.